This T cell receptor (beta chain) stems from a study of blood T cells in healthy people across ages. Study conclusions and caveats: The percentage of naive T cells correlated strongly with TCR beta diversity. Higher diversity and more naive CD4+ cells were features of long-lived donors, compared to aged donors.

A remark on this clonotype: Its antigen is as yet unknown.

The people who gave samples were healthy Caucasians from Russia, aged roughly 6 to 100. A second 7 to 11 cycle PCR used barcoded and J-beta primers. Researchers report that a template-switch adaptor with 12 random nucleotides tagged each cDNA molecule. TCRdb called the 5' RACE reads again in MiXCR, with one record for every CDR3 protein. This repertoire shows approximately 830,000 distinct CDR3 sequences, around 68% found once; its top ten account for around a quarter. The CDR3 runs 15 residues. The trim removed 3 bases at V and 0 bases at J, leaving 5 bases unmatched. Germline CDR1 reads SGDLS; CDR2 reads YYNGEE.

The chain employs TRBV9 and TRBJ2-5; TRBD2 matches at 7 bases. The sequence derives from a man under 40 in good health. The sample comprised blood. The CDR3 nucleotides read TGTGCCAGCAGCGGTAGCGGGTCCTACCAAGAGACCCAGTACTTC. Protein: CASSGSGSYQETQYF.